The next 2 T cell receptor beta chains were all read from a single sample in a study of cytomegalovirus exposure and HLA in healthy donors. PCR employed 60 Vbeta and 13 Jbeta primers. Only in-frame clones appear in the TCRdb table, and some are missing; sequencing was by immunoSEQ multiplex PCR. The sample includes more than 95,000 clones, over 65% of them seen just once. Specimen: PBMCs. The source of these receptors is a woman aged 40 to 50 in good health and CMV-seronegative.

V is TRBV27 and J is TRBJ2-5; tentative D call: TRBD2 (5 bases). Trimming removed 6 bases from V and 3 bases from J, with 17 bases in between. Germline V gene lookup returns CDR1 MNHEY and CDR2 SMNVEV (reference sequence). This CDR3 has 15 residues. The DNA of the CDR3 is TGTGCCAGCAGCCTATTCAGCGCGGGCAAAGAGACCCAGTACTTC. Its protein product is CASSLFSAGKETQYF.

This clone was detected only a few times. An end of the junction does not agree with germline; a read error may underlie this. V is TRBV7-7 and J is TRBJ2-3; 7 bases match TRBD2. The CDR3 covers 14 residues. The germline CDR1 and CDR2 sequences are SSHAT and FNYEAQ (reference sequence). As DNA, the CDR3 is TGTGCTAGCAGCCCGGTGGGGGGGACAGATACGCAGTATTTT. Its translation is CASSPVGGTDTQYF.